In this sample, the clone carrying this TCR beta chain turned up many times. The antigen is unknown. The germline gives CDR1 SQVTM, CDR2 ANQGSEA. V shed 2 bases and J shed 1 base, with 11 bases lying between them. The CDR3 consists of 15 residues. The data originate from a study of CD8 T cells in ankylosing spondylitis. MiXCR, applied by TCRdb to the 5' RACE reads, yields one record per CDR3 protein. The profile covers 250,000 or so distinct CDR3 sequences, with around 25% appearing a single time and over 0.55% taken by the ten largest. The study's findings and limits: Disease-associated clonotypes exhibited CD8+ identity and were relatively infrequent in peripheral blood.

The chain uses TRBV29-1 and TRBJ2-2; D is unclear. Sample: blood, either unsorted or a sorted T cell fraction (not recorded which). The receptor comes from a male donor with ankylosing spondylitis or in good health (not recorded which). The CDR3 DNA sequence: TGCAGCGTTGAATCGCCAGGCCGGAACACCGGGGAGCTGTTTTTT. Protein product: CSVESPGRNTGELFF.